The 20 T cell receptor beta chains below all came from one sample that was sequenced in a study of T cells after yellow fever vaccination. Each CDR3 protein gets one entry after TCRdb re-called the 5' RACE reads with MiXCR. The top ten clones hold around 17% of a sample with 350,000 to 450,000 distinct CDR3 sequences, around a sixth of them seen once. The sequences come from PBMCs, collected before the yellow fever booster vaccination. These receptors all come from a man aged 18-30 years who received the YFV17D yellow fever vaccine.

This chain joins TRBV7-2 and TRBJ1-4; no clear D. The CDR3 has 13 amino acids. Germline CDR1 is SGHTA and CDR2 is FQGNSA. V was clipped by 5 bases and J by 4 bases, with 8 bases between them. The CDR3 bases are TGTGCCAGCAGCCCCCAGGTTAATGAAAAACTGTTTTTT. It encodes CASSPQVNEKLFF. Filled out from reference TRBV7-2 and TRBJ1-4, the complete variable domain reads GAGVSQSPSNKVTEKGKDVELRCDPISGHTALYWYRQSLGQGLEFLIYFQGNSAPDKSGLPSDRFSAERTGGSVSTLTIQRTQQEDSAVYLCASSPQVNEKLFFGSGTQLSVL.

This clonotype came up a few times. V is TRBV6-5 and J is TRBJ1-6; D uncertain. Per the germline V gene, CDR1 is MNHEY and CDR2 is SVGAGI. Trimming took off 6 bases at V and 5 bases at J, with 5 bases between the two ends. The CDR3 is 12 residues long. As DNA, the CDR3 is TGTGCCAGCAGCCTTCATAATTCACCCCTCCACTTT. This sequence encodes CASSLHNSPLHF.

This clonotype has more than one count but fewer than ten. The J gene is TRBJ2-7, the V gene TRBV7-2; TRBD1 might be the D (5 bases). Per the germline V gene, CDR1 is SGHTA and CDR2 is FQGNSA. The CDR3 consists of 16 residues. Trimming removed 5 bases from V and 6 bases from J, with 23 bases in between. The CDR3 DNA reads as TGTGCCAGCAGCACCGACAGCACTTCGAGGTTTTTCGAGCAGTACTTC. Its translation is CASSTDSTSRFFEQYF.

The CDR3 region has the DNA TGTGCCAGCAGCGCCTGGACAGGGGGCATAGGCGGGGAGCTGTTTTTT. This gives the protein CASSAWTGGIGGELFF. The chain recombines TRBV11-2 with TRBJ2-2; 11 nucleotides line up with TRBD1. Germline V lookup: CDR1 SGHAT, CDR2 FQNNGV. Losses at the gene ends were 5 bases for V and 7 bases for J; bases not matched to a gene: 9. This CDR3 contains 16 residues.

The CDR3 nucleotides are TGCGCCAGCAGCGCTCTCGCGGCAGGGATTTACACTGAAGCTTTCTTT. This translates into CASSALAAGIYTEAFF. The chain links TRBV5-1 to TRBJ1-1; possible D gene TRBD1, 5 bases. Trimming took 4 bases from V and 3 from J, leaving 19 bases between them. Germline assignment: CDR1 SGHRS and CDR2 YFSETQ. The CDR3 runs to 16 residues.

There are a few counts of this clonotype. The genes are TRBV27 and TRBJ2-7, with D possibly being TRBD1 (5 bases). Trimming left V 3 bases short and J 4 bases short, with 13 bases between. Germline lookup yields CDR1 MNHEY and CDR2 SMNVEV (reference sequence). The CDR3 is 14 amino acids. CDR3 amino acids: CASSFLDRPYEQYV. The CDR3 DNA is TGTGCCAGCAGTTTCCTCGACAGACCTTACGAGCAGTACGTC.

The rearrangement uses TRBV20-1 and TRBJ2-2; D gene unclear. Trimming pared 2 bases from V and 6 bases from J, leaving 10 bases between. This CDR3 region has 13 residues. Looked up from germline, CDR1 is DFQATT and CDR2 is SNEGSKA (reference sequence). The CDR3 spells CSARSHGPGELFF. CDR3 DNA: TGCAGTGCTAGATCCCACGGGCCCGGGGAGCTGTTTTTT.

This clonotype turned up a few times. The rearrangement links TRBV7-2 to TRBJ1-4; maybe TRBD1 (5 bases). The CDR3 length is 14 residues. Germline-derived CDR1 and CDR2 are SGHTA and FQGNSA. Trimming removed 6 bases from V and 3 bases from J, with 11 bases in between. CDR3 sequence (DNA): TGTGCCAGCAGTTCGACAGCCTCTAATGAAAAACTGTTTTTT. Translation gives CASSSTASNEKLFF. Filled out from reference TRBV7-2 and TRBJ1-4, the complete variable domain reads GAGVSQSPSNKVTEKGKDVELRCDPISGHTALYWYRQSLGQGLEFLIYFQGNSAPDKSGLPSDRFSAERTGGSVSTLTIQRTQQEDSAVYLCASSSTASNEKLFFGSGTQLSVL.

This chain's CDR3 is CASSQYDTQYF. DNA for the CDR3: TGTGCCAGCAGCCAATACGATACGCAGTATTTT. The genes are TRBV5-6 and TRBJ2-3; no definite D call. CDR3 length: 11 residues. V was cut by 4 bases and J by 6 bases, with 6 bases left in between. CDR1 is SGHDT, CDR2 YYEEEE, per germline.

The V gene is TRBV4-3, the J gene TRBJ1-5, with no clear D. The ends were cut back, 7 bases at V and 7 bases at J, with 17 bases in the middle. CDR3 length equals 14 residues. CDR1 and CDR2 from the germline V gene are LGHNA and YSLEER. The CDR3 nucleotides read TGCGCCAGCAACGTGTGGGGTAGTAGCCAGCCCCAGCATTTT. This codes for CASNVWGSSQPQHF.

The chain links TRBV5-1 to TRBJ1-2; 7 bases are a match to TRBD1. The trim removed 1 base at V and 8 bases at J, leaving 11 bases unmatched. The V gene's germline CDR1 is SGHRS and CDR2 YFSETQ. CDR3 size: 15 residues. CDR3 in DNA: TGCGCCAGCAGCTTGAGGACAGGTCCGGGGGAAGGCTACACCTTC. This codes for CASSLRTGPGEGYTF.

CDR3 bases: TGTGCCAGCAGCAAGGGCAGGGGGTCAGATACGCAGTATTTT. Its translation: CASSKGRGSDTQYF. V usage is TRBV9 and J usage is TRBJ2-3; 7 bases are a match to TRBD1. V lost 4 bases, J lost 4 bases, and 6 bases stayed unmatched. The CDR3 runs 14 residues. Germline V gene sequence: CDR1 SGDLS, CDR2 YYNGEE.

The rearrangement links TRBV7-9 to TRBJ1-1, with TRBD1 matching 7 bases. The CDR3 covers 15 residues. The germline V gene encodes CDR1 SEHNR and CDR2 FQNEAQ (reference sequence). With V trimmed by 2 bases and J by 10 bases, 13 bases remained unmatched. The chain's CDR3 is CASSLPLDRERVAFF. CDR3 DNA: TGTGCCAGCAGCTTACCCCTCGACAGGGAGCGGGTAGCTTTCTTT.

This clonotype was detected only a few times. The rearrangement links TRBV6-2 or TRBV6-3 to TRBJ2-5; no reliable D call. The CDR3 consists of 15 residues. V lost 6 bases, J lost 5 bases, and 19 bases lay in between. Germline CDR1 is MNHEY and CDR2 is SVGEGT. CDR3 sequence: CASSPTQGGWETQYF. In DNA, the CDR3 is TGTGCCAGCAGCCCGACACAAGGTGGATGGGAGACCCAGTACTTC.

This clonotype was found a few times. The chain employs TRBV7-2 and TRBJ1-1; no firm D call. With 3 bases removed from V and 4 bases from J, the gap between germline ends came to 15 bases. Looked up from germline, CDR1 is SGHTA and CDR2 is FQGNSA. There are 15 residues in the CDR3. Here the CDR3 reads CASSFNGVSSTEAFF. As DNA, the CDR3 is TGTGCCAGCAGCTTTAACGGGGTTTCCTCCACTGAAGCTTTCTTT.

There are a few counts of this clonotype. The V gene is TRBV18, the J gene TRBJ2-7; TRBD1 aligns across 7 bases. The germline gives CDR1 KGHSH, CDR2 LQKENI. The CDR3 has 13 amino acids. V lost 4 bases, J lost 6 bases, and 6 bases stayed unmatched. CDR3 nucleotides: TGTGCCAGCTCACTACATACAGGGGCCGAGCAGTACGTC. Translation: CASSLHTGAEQYV.

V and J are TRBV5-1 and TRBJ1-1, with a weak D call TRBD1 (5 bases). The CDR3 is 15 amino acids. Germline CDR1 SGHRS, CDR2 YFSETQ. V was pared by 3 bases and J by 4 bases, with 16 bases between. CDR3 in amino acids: CASSSTGTGGTEAFF. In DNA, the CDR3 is TGCGCCAGCAGCTCAACCGGGACGGGGGGCACTGAAGCTTTCTTT.

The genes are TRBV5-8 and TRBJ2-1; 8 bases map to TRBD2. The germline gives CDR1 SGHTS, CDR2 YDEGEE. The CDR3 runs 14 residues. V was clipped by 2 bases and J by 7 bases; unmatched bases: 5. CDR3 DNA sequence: TGTGCCAGCAGCTTTCGTAGCGGGGCGAATGAGCAGTTCTTC. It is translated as CASSFRSGANEQFF. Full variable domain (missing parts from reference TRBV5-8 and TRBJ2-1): EAGVTQSPTHLIKTRGQQATLRCSPISGHTSVYWYQQALGLGLQFLLWYDEGEERNRGNFPPRFSGRQFPNYSSELNVNALELEDSALYLCASSFRSGANEQFFGPGTRLTVL.

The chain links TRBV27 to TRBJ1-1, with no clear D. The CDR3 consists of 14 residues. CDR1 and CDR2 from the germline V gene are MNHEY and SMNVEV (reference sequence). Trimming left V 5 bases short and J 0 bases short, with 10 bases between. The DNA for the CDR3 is TGTGCCAGCAGTGGCCTCGGGGTGAACACTGAAGCTTTCTTT. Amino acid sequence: CASSGLGVNTEAFF.

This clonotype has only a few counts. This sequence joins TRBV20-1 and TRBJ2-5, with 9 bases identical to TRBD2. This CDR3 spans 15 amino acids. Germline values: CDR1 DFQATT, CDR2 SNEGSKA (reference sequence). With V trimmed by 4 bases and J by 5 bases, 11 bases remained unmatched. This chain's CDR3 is CSATQGRGGRETQYF. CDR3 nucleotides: TGCAGTGCTACCCAGGGGCGGGGGGGCCGTGAGACCCAGTACTTC.